This T cell receptor (beta chain) was obtained from a study of blood T cell repertoires in COVID-19. Here immunoSEQ multiplex PCR was the method, and the copy in TCRdb shows in-frame clones only, minus some. The profile shows roughly 300,000 clones, 81% of them singletons. Losses at the gene ends were 4 bases for V and 5 bases for J; bases not matched to a gene: 5. Germline CDR1 reads KGHSH; CDR2 reads LQKENI. The CDR3 contains 16 residues. The sequencing sample was made of peripheral blood. The chain carries TRBV18 and TRBJ2-5, with 15 bases that match TRBD2. This clonotype originated in a woman in her sixties or seventies with active or convalescent COVID-19. CDR3 in amino acids: CASSRRTSGGAETQYF. The CDR3 bases are TGTGCCAGCTCACGCCGGACTAGCGGGGGGGCGGAGACCCAGTACTTC.